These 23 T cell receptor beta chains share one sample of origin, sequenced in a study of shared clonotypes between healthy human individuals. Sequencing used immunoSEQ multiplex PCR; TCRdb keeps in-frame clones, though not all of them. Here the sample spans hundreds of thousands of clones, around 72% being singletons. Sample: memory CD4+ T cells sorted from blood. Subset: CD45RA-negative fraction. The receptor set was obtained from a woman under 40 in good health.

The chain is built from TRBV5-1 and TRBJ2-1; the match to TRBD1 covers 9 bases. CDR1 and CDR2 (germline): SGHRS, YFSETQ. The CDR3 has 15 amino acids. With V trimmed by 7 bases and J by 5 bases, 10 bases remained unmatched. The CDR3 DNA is TGCGCCAGCCAAAGAGGGGACAGGGATAACAATGAGCAGTTCTTC. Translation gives CASQRGDRDNNEQFF.

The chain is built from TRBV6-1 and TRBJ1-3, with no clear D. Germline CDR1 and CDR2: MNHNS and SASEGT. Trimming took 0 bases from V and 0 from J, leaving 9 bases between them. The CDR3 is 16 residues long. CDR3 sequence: CASSEAKRSSGNTIYF. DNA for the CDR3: TGTGCCAGCAGTGAAGCGAAGAGATCCTCTGGAAACACCATATATTTT.

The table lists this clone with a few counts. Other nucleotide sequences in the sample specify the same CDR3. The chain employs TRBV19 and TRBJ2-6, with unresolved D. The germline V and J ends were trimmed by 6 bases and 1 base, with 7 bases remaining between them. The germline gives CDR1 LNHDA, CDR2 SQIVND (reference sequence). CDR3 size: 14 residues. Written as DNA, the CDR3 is TGTGCCAGTAGCCCAGGTTCTGGGGCCAACGTCCTGACTTTC. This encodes CASSPGSGANVLTF. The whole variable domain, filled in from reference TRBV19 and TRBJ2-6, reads DGGITQSPKYLFRKEGQNVTLSCEQNLNHDAMYWYRQDPGQGLRLIYYSQIVNDFQKGDIAEGYSVSREKKESFPLTVTSAQKNPTAFYLCASSPGSGANVLTFGAGSRLTVL.

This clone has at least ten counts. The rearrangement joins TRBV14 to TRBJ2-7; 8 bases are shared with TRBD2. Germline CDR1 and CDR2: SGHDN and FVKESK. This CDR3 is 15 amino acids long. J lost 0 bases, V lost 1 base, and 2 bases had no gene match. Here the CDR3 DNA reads TGTGCCAGCAGCCAAGCGAGCGGGGGCTCCTACGAGCAGTACTTC. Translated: CASSQASGGSYEQYF.

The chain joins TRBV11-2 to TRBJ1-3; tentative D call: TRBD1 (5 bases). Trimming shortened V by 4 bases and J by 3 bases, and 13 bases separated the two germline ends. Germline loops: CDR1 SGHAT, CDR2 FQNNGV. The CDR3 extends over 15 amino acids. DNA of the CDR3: TGTGCCAGCAGCTCCCAAGGGGTTCTTGGAAACACCATATATTTT. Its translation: CASSSQGVLGNTIYF.

CDR3 in amino acids: CASSGPNPGTGELFF. In nucleotides, the CDR3 is TGCGCCAGCAGTGGGCCAAACCCAGGCACCGGGGAGCTGTTTTTT. This chain joins TRBV10-1 and TRBJ2-2; D uncertain. The ends were cut back, 4 bases at V and 4 bases at J, with 13 bases in the middle. The CDR3 extends over 15 amino acids. Germline CDR1 WNHNN, CDR2 SYGVQD (reference sequence).

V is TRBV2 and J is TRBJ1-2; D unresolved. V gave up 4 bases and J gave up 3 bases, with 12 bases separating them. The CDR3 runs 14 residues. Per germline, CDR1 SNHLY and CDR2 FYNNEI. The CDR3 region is CASSVGRAHYGYTF. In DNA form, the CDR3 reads TGTGCCAGCAGTGTCGGAAGGGCCCACTATGGCTACACCTTC.

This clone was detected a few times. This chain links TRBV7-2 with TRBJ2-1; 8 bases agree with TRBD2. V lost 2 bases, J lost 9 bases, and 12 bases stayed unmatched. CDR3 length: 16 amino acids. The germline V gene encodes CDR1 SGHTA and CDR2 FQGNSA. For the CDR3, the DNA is TGTGCCAGCAGCTTACGGGCCGGACTAGCCTTAGGTGAGCAGTTCTTC. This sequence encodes CASSLRAGLALGEQFF. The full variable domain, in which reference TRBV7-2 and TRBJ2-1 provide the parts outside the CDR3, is GAGVSQSPSNKVTEKGKDVELRCDPISGHTALYWYRQSLGQGLEFLIYFQGNSAPDKSGLPSDRFSAERTGGSVSTLTIQRTQQEDSAVYLCASSLRAGLALGEQFFGPGTRLTVL.

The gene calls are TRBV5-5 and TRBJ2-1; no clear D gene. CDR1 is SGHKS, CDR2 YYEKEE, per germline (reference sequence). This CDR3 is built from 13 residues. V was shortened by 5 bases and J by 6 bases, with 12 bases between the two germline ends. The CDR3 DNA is TGTGCCAGCAGATTCGGGCTAGTCAATGAGCAGTTCTTC. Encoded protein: CASRFGLVNEQFF.

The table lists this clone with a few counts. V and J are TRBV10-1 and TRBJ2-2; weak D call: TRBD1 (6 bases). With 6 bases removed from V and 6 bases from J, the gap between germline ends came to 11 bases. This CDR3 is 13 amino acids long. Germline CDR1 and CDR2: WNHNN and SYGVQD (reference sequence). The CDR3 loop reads CASSGRGSGELFF. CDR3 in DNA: TGCGCCAGCAGCGGAAGGGGGTCCGGGGAGCTGTTTTTT.

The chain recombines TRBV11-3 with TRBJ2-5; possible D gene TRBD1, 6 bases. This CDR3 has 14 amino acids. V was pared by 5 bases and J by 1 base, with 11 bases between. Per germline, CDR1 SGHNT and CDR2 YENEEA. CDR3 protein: CASSQGQLQETQYF. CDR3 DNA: TGTGCCAGCAGCCAAGGACAGCTCCAAGAGACCCAGTACTTC.

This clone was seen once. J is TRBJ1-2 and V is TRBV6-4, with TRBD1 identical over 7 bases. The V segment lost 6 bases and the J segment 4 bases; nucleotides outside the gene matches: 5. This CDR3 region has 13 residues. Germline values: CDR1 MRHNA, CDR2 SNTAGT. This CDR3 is CASSEGASYGYTF. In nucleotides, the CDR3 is TGTGCCAGCAGCGAGGGGGCGAGCTATGGCTACACCTTC.

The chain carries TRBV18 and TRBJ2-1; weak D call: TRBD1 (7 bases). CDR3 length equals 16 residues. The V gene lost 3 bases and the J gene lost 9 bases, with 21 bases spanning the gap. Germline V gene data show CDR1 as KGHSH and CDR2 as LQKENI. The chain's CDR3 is CASSPQGQKGGGEQFF. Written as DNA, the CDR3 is TGTGCCAGCTCACCTCAGGGACAGAAGGGAGGAGGTGAGCAGTTCTTC.

The CDR3 loop is CASSPSVGSYNEQFF. The DNA of the CDR3 is TGTGCCAGCAGCCCTAGCGTGGGCTCCTACAATGAGCAGTTCTTC. The chain couples TRBV5-4 to TRBJ2-1, with D maybe TRBD2 (6 bases). The CDR3 extends over 15 amino acids. The ends were cut back, 4 bases at V and 0 bases at J, with 11 bases in the middle. Germline V CDR1 and CDR2: SGHNT, YYREEE (reference sequence).

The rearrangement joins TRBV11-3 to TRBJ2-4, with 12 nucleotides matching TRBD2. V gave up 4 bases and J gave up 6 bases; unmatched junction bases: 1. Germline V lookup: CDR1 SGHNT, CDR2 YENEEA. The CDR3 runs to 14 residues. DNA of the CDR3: TGTGCCAGCAGCTCGGGACTAGCGGGAAACATTCAGTACTTC. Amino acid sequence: CASSSGLAGNIQYF.

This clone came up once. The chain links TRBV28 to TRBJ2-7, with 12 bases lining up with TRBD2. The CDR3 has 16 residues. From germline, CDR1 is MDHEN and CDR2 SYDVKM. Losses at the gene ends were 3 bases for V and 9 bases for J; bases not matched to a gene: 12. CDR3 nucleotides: TGTGCCAGCAGTTTGCAGACTAGCGGGAGCCTCGGGGGGCAGTACTTC. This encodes CASSLQTSGSLGGQYF. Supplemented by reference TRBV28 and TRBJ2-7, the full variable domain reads DVKVTQSSRYLVKRTGEKVFLECVQDMDHENMFWYRQDPGLGLRLIYFSYDVKMKEKGDIPEGYSVSREKKERFSLILESASTNQTSMYLCASSLQTSGSLGGQYFGPGTRLTVT.

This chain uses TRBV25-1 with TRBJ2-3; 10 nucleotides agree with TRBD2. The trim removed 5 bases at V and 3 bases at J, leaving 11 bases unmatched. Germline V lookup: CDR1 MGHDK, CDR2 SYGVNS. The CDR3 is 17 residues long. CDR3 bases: TGTGCCAGCAGTTACGCAGCGGGAGGGAAAACGACAGATACGCAGTATTTT. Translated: CASSYAAGGKTTDTQYF. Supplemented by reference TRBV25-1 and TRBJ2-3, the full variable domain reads EADIYQTPRYLVIGTGKKITLECSQTMGHDKMYWYQQDPGMELHLIHYSYGVNSTEKGDLSSESTVSRIRTEHFPLTLESARPSHTSQYLCASSYAAGGKTTDTQYFGPGTRLTVL.

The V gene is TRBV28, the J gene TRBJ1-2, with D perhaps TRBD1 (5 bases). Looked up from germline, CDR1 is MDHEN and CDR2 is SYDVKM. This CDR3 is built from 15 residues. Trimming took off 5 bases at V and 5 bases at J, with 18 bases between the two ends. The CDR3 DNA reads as TGTGCCAGCAGTCTAAGCCCAGGGTCCTATTATGGCTACACCTTC. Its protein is CASSLSPGSYYGYTF.

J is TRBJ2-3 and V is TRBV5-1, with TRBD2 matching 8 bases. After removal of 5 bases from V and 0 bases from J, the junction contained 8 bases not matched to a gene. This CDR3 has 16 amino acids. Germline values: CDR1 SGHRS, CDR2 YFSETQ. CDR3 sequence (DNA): TGCGCCAGCAGGAATTTTCCTAGCGGGAGCACAGATACGCAGTATTTT. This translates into CASRNFPSGSTDTQYF.

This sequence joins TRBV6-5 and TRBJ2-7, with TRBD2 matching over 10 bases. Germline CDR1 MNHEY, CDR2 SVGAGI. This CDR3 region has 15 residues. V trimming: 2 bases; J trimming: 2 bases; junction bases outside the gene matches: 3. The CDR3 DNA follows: TGTGCCAGCAGTTACGATACTAGCGGGACCTACGAGCAGTACTTC. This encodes CASSYDTSGTYEQYF.

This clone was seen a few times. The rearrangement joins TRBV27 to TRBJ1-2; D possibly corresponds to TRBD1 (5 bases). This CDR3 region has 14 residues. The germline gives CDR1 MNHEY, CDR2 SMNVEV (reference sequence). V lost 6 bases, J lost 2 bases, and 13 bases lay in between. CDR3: CASSPRRGNYGYTF. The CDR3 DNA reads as TGTGCCAGCAGCCCCCGAAGGGGCAACTATGGCTACACCTTC.

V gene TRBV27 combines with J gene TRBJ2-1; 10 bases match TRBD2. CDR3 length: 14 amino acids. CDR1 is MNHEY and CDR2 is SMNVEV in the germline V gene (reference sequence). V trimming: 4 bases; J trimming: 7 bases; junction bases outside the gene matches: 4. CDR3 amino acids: CASSWTSGTNEQFF. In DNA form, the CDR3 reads TGTGCCAGCAGTTGGACTAGCGGTACTAATGAGCAGTTCTTC.

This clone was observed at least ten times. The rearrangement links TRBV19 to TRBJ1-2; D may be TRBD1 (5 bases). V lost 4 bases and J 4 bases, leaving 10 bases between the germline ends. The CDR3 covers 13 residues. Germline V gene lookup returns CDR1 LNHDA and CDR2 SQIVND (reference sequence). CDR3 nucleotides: TGTGCCAGTAGTAAGACAGAATTCTATGGCTACACCTTC. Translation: CASSKTEFYGYTF.